The following is a T cell receptor beta chain sequence with its context. The antigen remains unidentified. The assay was immunoSEQ multiplex PCR, and TCRdb's table has in-frame clones only and misses some. The repertoire has about 480,000 clones, roughly 89% of them found once; the top ten carry around 13%. The sample originates from a study of Ad26.COV2.S vaccination and SARS-CoV-2 variants. Findings and caveats of the study: Vaccine recipients and placebo recipients showed similar non-spike TCR breadth.

Treatment reported: around 19 received Ad26.COV2.S at low or high dose, single or two shots; 5 received placebo; per-sample allocation not given. Each sample was drawn 63 days after the first injection (of vaccine or placebo). The sequence came from a person aged 18-65 years who received the Ad26.COV2.S COVID-19 vaccine or a placebo. The specimen was peripheral blood, collected in a trial of Ad26.COV2.S vaccine versus placebo.

CDR3 sequence: CASSQEWSSYNEQFF. CDR3 DNA sequence: TGTGCCAGCAGCCAAGAGTGGAGTTCCTACAATGAGCAGTTCTTC. This chain connects TRBV3-1 (or the pseudogene TRBV3-2) to TRBJ2-1; no definite D call. V lost 0 bases and J 1 base, leaving 7 bases between the germline ends. This CDR3 comprises 15 residues. The germline CDR1 and CDR2 sequences are LGHDT and YNNKEL (reference sequence).